This is a list of T cell receptor beta chains from one sample in a study of OX40 agonist ivuxolimab in advanced cancers. Repertoires were generated with immunoSEQ multiplex PCR, while TCRdb's copy carries only in-frame clones and drops some. Seen here are tens of thousands of clones, 94% observed once, and the top ten hold about a fifth. This specimen was CD4+ or CD8+ T cells sorted from blood, taken in a trial of the OX40 agonist ivuxolimab. These TCRs come from an adult with an advanced solid tumor such as melanoma, head and neck, liver or kidney cancer. Both conserved end residues are part of each CDR3. The D gene is left open where the match is weak. Where a row states a size, it is once, few, many or the class of an expanded clone; other rows omit it.

13,NA,TRBD1,TRBJ1-2,TRBV15,CATKLGQDYGYTF,TGTGCCACCAAACTAGGACAGGACTATGGCTACACCTTC
14,NA,NA,TRBJ2-3,TRBV18,CASSPQGGTDTQYF,TGTGCCAGCTCACCACAGGGGGGCACAGATACGCAGTATTTT
13,NA,NA,TRBJ1-1,TRBV6-4,CASSETSRTEAFF,TGTGCCAGCAGTGAAACTTCCCGGACAGAAGCTTTCTTT
15,NA,TRBD1,TRBJ2-7,TRBV5-1,CASTLRTGSIYEQYF,TGCGCCAGCACCTTGCGGACAGGGTCGATCTACGAGCAGTACTTC
13,NA,TRBD1,TRBJ1-4,TRBV7-9,CASSLGDSEKLFF,TGTGCCAGCAGCTTAGGGGACAGCGAAAAACTGTTTTTT
16,NA,NA,TRBJ2-7,TRBV7-9,CASSLVGGTSTYEQYF,TGTGCCAGCAGCTTAGTGGGGGGAACATCGACCTACGAGCAGTACTTC
12,NA,NA,TRBJ2-2,TRBV19,CASCRNTGELFF,TGTGCCAGTTGTAGGAACACCGGGGAGCTGTTTTTT
14,NA,TRBD1,TRBJ2-1,TRBV13,CASSHRQGYNEQFF,TGTGCCAGCAGCCATCGACAGGGGTACAATGAGCAGTTCTTC
14,NA,NA,TRBJ2-2,TRBV29-1,CSVEGTSRSGELFF,TGCAGCGTTGAAGGGACAAGCAGGTCCGGGGAGCTGTTTTTT
15,NA,NA,TRBJ1-6,TRBV27,CASSLGAGGGSPLHF,TGTGCCAGCAGTTTAGGGGCCGGGGGCGGTTCACCCCTCCACTTT
15,NA,NA,TRBJ2-3,TRBV4-1,CASNTMDSHTDTQYF,TGCGCCAGCAACACTATGGACTCCCACACAGATACGCAGTATTTT
14,NA,NA,TRBJ2-7,TRBV7-2,CASSLPGDRYEQYF,TGTGCCAGCAGCTTACCCGGGGACCGCTACGAGCAGTACTTC
16,NA,NA,TRBJ2-1,TRBV14,CASSPRGGRTPNEQFF,TGTGCCAGCAGTCCCCGTGGGGGTCGGACGCCTAATGAGCAGTTCTTC
14,NA,NA,TRBJ2-3,TRBV7-9,CASSPRQATDTQYF,TGTGCCAGCAGCCCTAGACAGGCCACAGATACGCAGTATTTT
12,NA,NA,TRBJ1-5,TRBV6-5,CASLLLNQPQHF,TGTGCCAGCCTCCTTTTAAATCAGCCCCAGCATTTT
16,NA,TRBD1,TRBJ1-5,TRBV4-1,CASSPRTGTGNQPQHF,TGCGCCAGCAGCCCGAGAACCGGGACAGGGAATCAGCCCCAGCATTTT
13,NA,TRBD1,TRBJ1-1,TRBV9,CASSLLTGAEAFF,TGTGCCAGCAGCTTACTAACAGGGGCTGAAGCTTTCTTT
16,NA,TRBD1,TRBJ1-3,TRBV4-3,CASSQGTGPSGNTIYF,TGCGCCAGCAGCCAAGGGACAGGACCCTCTGGAAACACCATATATTTT
16,NA,NA,TRBJ1-1,TRBV7-9,CASSQMGQGANTEAFF,TGTGCCAGCAGCCAAATGGGGCAGGGAGCGAACACTGAAGCTTTCTTT
15,NA,NA,TRBJ2-1,TRBV7-8,CASSRKQGSYNEQFF,TGTGCCAGCAGCCGAAAACAGGGATCCTACAATGAGCAGTTCTTC
14,NA,NA,TRBJ1-2,TRBV7-8,CASSLGIPNYGYTF,TGTGCCAGCAGCTTAGGCATCCCTAACTATGGCTACACCTTC
17,NA,NA,TRBJ2-3,TRBV11-2,CASSLAPGVRGTDTQYF,TGTGCCAGCAGCTTAGCCCCGGGGGTTCGAGGCACAGATACGCAGTATTTT
17,NA,NA,TRBJ2-1,TRBV19,CASSNDTFAGSGGEQFF,TGTGCCAGTAGCAACGATACGTTTGCGGGGAGTGGAGGTGAGCAGTTCTTC
15,few,NA,TRBJ1-5,TRBV7-2,CASSLDWGANQPQHF,TGTGCCAGCAGCTTAGATTGGGGAGCGAATCAGCCCCAGCATTTT
13,NA,NA,TRBJ1-5,TRBV11-2,CASSTDSYEPQHF,TGTGCCAGCAGCACGGACAGCTACGAGCCCCAGCATTTT
18,NA,TRBD1,TRBJ2-6,TRBV6-4,CASSDGTGVSSGANVLTF,TGTGCCAGCAGTGACGGGACAGGAGTCAGCTCTGGGGCCAACGTCCTGACTTTC
12,NA,NA,TRBJ1-1,TRBV7-6,CASSPAGIEAFF,TGTGCCAGCAGCCCAGCGGGCATCGAAGCTTTCTTT
11,NA,TRBD2,TRBJ2-1,TRBV11-2,CTGLAGNEQFF,TGTACGGGACTAGCGGGGAATGAGCAGTTCTTC
17,NA,TRBD2,TRBJ2-7,TRBV28,CASSSLSGTSLSYEQYF,TGTGCCAGCAGCTCCTTATCCGGGACTAGCCTCTCCTACGAGCAGTACTTC
13,NA,NA,TRBJ2-3,TRBV6-5,CASSYDGTDTQYF,TGTGCCAGCAGTTACGACGGCACAGATACGCAGTATTTT
15,NA,TRBD1,TRBJ2-1,TRBV27,CASSPDRGSYNEQFF,TGTGCCAGCAGTCCGGACAGGGGGTCTTACAATGAGCAGTTCTTC
15,NA,NA,TRBJ2-5,TRBV5-4,CASSFNGVSQETQYF,TGTGCCAGCAGCTTCAATGGGGTGAGCCAAGAGACCCAGTACTTC
14,NA,NA,TRBJ1-2,TRBV11-2,CASSLRVANYGYTF,TGTGCCAGCAGCTTAAGGGTAGCTAACTATGGCTACACCTTC
11,once,NA,TRBJ2-2,TRBV13,CASSHSGELFF,TGTGCCAGCAGCCACAGTGGGGAGCTGTTTTTT
14,NA,TRBD2,TRBJ2-1,TRBV7-3,CASSSGLAGEKQFF,TGTGCCAGCAGCTCCGGACTAGCGGGCGAGAAGCAGTTCTTC
12,NA,TRBD1,TRBJ2-7,TRBV6-4,CARGDSSYEQYF,TGTGCCAGAGGGGACAGCTCCTACGAGCAGTACTTC
14,NA,NA,TRBJ2-7,TRBV2,CASGRFLSYEEQYF,TGTGCCAGCGGGAGATTCCTATCCTACGAGGAGCAGTACTTC
14,NA,NA,TRBJ1-3,TRBV9,CASSVGSGGNTIYF,TGTGCCAGCAGCGTAGGATCCGGGGGAAACACCATATATTTT
15,NA,TRBD1,TRBJ1-2,TRBV9,CASSVERGQGYGYTF,TGTGCCAGCAGCGTAGAGAGGGGACAGGGGTATGGCTACACCTTC
16,NA,TRBD1,TRBJ1-5,TRBV7-9,CASSLGGTGGNQPQHF,TGTGCCAGCAGCTTAGGCGGGACAGGCGGGAATCAGCCCCAGCATTTT
18,NA,NA,TRBJ2-5,TRBV7-8,CASSPLRGGGPPQETQYF,TGTGCCAGCAGCCCCCTTCGGGGAGGGGGGCCCCCCCAAGAGACCCAGTACTTC
18,NA,NA,TRBJ1-2,TRBV11-2,CASSLGPGPLTSSYGYTF,TGTGCCAGCAGCTTAGGGCCGGGCCCTTTGACGTCTTCCTATGGCTACACCTTC
19,NA,TRBD2,TRBJ2-7,TRBV27,CASSPRELAGAPTEWEQYF,TGTGCCAGCAGCCCGAGAGAACTAGCGGGAGCCCCGACCGAGTGGGAGCAGTACTTC
15,NA,NA,TRBJ1-4,TRBV15,CATSSGVGGGEKLFF,TGTGCCACCAGCTCGGGGGTAGGGGGAGGTGAAAAACTGTTTTTT
19,NA,TRBD2,TRBJ2-2,TRBV9,CASSVSEREFVAGTGELFF,TGTGCCAGCAGCGTATCTGAGCGGGAGTTCGTCGCCGGCACCGGGGAGCTGTTTTTT
12,NA,TRBD1,TRBJ2-7,TRBV10-2,CASRQGAYEQYF,TGCGCCAGCCGGCAGGGGGCCTACGAGCAGTACTTC
16,NA,TRBD1,TRBJ1-1,TRBV19,CASSIAPGGPSAEAFF,TGTGCCAGTAGTATAGCCCCAGGGGGGCCCTCCGCTGAAGCTTTCTTT
18,NA,TRBD1,TRBJ2-5,TRBV19,CASSRLTGDINNEETQYF,TGTGCCAGTAGTAGACTGACAGGGGATATTAATAATGAAGAGACCCAGTACTTC
12,NA,NA,TRBJ2-6,TRBV14,CASSQGSARLTF,TGTGCCAGCAGCCAGGGCAGCGCCCGCCTGACTTTC
14,NA,NA,TRBJ2-7,TRBV9,CASSVAAGVYEQYF,TGTGCCAGCAGCGTAGCGGCAGGAGTCTACGAGCAGTACTTC
12,NA,NA,TRBJ1-2,TRBV11-2,CASSSTNYGYTF,TGTGCCAGCAGCTCGACTAACTATGGCTACACCTTC
15,NA,TRBD1,TRBJ2-1,TRBV6-5,CASSYRDRLYNEQFF,TGTGCCAGCAGTTACCGGGACAGGCTGTACAATGAGCAGTTCTTC
15,NA,NA,TRBJ1-1,TRBV7-9,CASSLAVTENTEAFF,TGTGCCAGCAGCTTAGCAGTAACAGAGAACACTGAAGCTTTCTTT
14,NA,NA,TRBJ1-1,TRBV30,CAWIPPGDGTEAFF,TGTGCCTGGATCCCCCCAGGGGATGGGACTGAAGCTTTCTTT
15,NA,TRBD1,TRBJ1-5,TRBV6-5,CASSRTGEGNQPQHF,TGTGCCAGCAGCCGTACAGGGGAAGGCAATCAGCCCCAGCATTTT
15,NA,TRBD1,TRBJ2-2,TRBV27,CASSPTGGNTGELFF,TGTGCCAGCAGTCCTACAGGGGGGAACACCGGGGAGCTGTTTTTT
11,NA,NA,TRBJ2-1,TRBV7-9,CASSLIDEQFF,TGTGCCAGCAGCTTAATCGATGAGCAGTTCTTC
14,NA,NA,TRBJ2-1,TRBV19,CASSISDSPNEQFF,TGTGCCAGTAGTATTAGTGACAGTCCCAATGAGCAGTTCTTC
16,NA,NA,TRBJ2-5,TRBV7-7,CASSLETGPSQETQYF,TGTGCCAGCAGCCTAGAGACAGGTCCAAGCCAAGAGACCCAGTACTTC